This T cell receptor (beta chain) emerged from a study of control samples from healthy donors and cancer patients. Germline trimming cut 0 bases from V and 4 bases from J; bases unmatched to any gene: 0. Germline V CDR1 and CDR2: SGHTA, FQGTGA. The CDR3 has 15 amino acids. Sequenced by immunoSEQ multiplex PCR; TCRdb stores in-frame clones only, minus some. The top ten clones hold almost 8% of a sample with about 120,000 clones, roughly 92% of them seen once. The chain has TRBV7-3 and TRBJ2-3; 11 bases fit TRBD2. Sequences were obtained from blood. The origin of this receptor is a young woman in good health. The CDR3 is CASSLTSGRADTQYF. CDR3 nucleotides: TGTGCCAGCAGCTTAACTAGCGGGAGGGCAGATACGCAGTATTTT.